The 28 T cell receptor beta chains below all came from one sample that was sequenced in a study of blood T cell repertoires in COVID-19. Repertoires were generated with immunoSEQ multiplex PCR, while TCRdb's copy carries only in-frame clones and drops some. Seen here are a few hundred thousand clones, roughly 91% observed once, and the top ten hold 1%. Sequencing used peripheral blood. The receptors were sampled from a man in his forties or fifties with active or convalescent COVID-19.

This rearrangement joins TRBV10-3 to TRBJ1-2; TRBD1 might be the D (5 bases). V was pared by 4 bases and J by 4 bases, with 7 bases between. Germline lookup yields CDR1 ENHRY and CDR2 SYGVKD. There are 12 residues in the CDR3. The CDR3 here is CAISGGVYGYTF. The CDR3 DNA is TGTGCCATCAGTGGGGGGGTCTATGGCTACACCTTC.

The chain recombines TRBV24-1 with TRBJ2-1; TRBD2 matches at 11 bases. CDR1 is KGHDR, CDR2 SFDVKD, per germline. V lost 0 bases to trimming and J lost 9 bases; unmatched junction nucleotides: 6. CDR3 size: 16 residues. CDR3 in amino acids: CATSDLHSGGVVEQFF. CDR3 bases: TGTGCCACCAGTGATTTGCATAGCGGGGGGGTGGTTGAGCAGTTCTTC.

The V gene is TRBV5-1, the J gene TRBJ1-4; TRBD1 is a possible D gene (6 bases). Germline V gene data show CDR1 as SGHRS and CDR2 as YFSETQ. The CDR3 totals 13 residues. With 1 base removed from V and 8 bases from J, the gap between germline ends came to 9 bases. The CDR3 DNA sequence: TGCGCCAGCAGCTTGCAGAGGGGGGAAAAACTGTTTTTT. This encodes CASSLQRGEKLFF.

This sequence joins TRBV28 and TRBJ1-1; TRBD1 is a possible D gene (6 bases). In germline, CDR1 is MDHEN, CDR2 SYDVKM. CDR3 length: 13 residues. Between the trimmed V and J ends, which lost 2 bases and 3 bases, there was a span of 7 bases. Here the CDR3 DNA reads TGTGCCAGCAGTTTACCAGGGGACACTGAAGCTTTCTTT. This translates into CASSLPGDTEAFF.

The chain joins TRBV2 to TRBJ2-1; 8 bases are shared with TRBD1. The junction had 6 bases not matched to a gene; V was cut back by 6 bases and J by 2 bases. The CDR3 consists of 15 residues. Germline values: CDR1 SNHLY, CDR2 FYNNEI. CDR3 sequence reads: CASSMDRVPYNEQFF. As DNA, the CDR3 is TGTGCCAGCAGCATGGACAGGGTGCCCTACAATGAGCAGTTCTTC.

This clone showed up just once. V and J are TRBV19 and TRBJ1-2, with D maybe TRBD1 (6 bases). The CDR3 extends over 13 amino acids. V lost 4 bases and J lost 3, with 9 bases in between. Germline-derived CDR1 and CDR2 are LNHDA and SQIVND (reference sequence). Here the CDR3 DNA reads TGTGCCAGTAGTAGTCGACAGGACTATGGCTACACCTTC. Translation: CASSSRQDYGYTF.

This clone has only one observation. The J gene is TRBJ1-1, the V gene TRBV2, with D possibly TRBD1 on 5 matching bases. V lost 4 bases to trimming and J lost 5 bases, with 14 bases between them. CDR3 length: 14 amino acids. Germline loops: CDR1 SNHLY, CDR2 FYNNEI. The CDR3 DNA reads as TGTGCCAGCAGTGTGTCGGGACTAGGAACTGAAGCTTTCTTT. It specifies CASSVSGLGTEAFF.

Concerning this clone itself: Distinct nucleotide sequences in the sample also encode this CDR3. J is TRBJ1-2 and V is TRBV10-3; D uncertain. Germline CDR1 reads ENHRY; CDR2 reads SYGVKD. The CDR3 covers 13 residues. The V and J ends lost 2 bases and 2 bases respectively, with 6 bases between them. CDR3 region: CAISEGQNYGYTF. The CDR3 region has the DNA TGTGCCATCAGTGAGGGCCAGAACTATGGCTACACCTTC.

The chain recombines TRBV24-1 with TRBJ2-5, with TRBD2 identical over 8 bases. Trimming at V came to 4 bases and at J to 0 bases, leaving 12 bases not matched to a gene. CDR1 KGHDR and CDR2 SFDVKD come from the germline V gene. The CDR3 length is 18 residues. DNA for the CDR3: TGTGCCACCAGTGACCCTACCGGGACTAGGGCGTACCAAGAGACCCAGTACTTC. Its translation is CATSDPTGTRAYQETQYF.

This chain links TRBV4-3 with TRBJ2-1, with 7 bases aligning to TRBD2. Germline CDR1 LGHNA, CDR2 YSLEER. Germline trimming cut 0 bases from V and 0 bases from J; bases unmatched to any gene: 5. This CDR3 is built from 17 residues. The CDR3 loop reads CASSQELAPSSYNEQFF. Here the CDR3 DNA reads TGCGCCAGCAGCCAAGAACTAGCGCCAAGCTCCTACAATGAGCAGTTCTTC.

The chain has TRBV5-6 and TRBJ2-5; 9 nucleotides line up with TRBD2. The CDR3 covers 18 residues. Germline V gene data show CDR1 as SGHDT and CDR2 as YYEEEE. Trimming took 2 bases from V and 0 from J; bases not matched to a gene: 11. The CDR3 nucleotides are TGTGCCAGCAGCTTTTTAGTCTCTCCTAGCGGGAACCAAGAGACCCAGTACTTC. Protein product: CASSFLVSPSGNQETQYF. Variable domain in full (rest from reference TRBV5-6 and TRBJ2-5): DAGVTQSPTHLIKTRGQQVTLRCSPKSGHDTVSWYQQALGQGPQFIFQYYEEEERQRGNFPDRFSGHQFPNYSSELNVNALLLGDSALYLCASSFLVSPSGNQETQYFGPGTRLLVL.

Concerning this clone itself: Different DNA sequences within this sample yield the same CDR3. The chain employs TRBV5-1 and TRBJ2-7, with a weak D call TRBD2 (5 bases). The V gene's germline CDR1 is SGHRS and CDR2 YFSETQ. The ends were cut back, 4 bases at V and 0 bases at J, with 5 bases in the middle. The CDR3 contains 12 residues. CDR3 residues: CASSRGSYEQYF. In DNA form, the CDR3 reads TGCGCCAGCAGCCGGGGCTCCTACGAGCAGTACTTC. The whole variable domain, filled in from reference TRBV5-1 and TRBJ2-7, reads KAGVTQTPRYLIKTRGQQVTLSCSPISGHRSVSWYQQTPGQGLQFLFEYFSETQRNKGNFPGRFSGRQFSNSRSEMNVSTLELGDSALYLCASSRGSYEQYFGPGTRLTVT.

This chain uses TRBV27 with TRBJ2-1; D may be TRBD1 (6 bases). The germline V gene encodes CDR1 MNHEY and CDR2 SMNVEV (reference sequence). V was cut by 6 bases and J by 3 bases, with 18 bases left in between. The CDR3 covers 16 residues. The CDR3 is CASRPIGGQGYNEQFF. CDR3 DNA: TGTGCCAGCAGGCCCATAGGGGGTCAGGGCTACAATGAGCAGTTCTTC.

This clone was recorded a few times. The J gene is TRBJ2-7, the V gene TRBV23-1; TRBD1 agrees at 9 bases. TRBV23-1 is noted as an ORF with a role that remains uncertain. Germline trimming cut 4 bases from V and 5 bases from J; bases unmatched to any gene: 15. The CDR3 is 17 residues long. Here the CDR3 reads CASSPLTPGQGSDEQYF. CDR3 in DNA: TGCGCCAGCAGTCCCCTTACCCCGGGACAGGGATCCGACGAGCAGTACTTC.

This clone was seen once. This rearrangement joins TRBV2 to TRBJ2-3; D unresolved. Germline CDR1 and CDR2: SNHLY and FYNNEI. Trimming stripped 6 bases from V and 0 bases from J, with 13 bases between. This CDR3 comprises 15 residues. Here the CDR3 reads CASRLLSSSTDTQYF. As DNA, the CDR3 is TGTGCCAGCAGATTGTTGAGTTCTAGCACAGATACGCAGTATTTT.

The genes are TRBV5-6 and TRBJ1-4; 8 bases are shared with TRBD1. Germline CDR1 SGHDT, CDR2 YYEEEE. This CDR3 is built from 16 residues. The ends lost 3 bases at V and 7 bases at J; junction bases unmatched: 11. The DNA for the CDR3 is TGTGCCAGCAGCTCCCGACAGGGGTGGGGTGGTGAAAAACTGTTTTTT. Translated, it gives CASSSRQGWGGEKLFF. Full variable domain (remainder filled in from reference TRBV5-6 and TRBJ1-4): DAGVTQSPTHLIKTRGQQVTLRCSPKSGHDTVSWYQQALGQGPQFIFQYYEEEERQRGNFPDRFSGHQFPNYSSELNVNALLLGDSALYLCASSSRQGWGGEKLFFGSGTQLSVL.

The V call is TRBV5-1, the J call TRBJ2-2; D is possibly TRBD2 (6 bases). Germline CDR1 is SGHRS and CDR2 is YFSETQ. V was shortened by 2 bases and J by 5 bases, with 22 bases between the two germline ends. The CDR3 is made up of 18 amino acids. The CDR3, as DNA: TGCGCCAGCAGCTTCGCCTCCGGAGGGGTCAGGAGGACCGGGGAGCTGTTTTTT. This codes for CASSFASGGVRRTGELFF.

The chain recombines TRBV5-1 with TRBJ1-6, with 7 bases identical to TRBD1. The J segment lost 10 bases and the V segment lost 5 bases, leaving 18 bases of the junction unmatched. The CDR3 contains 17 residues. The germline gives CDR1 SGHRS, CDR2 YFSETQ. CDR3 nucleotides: TGCGCCAGCAGTCTAACTCCAAGGGGGCGCGTTCCGTCACCCCTCCACTTT. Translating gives CASSLTPRGRVPSPLHF.

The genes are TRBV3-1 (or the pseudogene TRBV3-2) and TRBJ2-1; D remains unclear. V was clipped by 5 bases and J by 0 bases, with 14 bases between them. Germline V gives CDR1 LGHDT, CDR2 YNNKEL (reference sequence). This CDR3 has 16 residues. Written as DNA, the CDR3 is TGTGCCAGCAGCGATTTAACGCCTAGCTCCTACAATGAGCAGTTCTTC. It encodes CASSDLTPSSYNEQFF.

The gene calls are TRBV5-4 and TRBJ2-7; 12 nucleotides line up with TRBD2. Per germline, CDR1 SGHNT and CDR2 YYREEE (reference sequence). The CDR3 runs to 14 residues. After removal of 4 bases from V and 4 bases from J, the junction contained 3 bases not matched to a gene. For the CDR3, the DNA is TGTGCCAGCAGCCCAGGACTAGCGGGGTACGAGCAGTACTTC. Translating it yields CASSPGLAGYEQYF.

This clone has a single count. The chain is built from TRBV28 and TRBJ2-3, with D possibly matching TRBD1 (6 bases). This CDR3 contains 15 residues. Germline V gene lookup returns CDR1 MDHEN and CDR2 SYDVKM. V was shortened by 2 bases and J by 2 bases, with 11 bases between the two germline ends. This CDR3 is CASSLQQGFTDTQYF. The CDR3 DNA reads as TGTGCCAGCAGTTTACAACAGGGCTTCACAGATACGCAGTATTTT.

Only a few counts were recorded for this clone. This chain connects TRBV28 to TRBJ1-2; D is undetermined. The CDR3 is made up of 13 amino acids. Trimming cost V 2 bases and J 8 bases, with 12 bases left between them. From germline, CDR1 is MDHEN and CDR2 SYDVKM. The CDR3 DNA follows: TGTGCCAGCAGTTTAGAGGGATTAAAAGGCTACACCTTC. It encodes CASSLEGLKGYTF.

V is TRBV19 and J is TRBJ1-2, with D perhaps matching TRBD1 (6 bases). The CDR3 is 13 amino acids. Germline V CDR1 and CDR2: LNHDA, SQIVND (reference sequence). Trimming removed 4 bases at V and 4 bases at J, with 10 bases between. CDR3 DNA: TGTGCCAGTAGTAAGGACAGACCCTATGGCTACACCTTC. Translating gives CASSKDRPYGYTF.

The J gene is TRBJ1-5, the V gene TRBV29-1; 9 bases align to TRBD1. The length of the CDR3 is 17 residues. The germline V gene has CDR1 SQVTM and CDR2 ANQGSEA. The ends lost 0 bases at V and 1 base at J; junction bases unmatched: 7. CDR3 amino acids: CSVEDSVQGASNQPQHF. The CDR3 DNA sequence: TGCAGCGTTGAAGATTCTGTACAGGGGGCCAGCAATCAGCCCCAGCATTTT.

The CDR3 loop is CASSELTGGNEKLFF. CDR3 sequence (DNA): TGTGCCAGCAGTGAACTCACAGGGGGTAATGAAAAACTGTTTTTT. The chain joins TRBV6-1 to TRBJ1-4, with 8 bases identical to TRBD1. This CDR3 has 15 amino acids. Germline CDR1 reads MNHNS; CDR2 reads SASEGT. Unmatched junction bases numbered 3, after V lost 2 bases and J lost 4 bases.

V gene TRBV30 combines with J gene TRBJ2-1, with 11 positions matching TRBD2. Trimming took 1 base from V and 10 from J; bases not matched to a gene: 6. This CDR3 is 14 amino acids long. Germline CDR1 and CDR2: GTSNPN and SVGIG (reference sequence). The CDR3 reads CAWSGSGRAREQFF. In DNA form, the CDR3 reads TGTGCCTGGAGTGGTAGCGGGAGGGCCAGGGAGCAGTTCTTC.

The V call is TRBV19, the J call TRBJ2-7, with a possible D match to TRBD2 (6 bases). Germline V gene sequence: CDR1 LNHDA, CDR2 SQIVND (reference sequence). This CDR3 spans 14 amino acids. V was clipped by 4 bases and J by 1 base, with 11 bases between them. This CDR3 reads CASSRGGGSYEQYF. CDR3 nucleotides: TGTGCCAGTAGTAGGGGAGGCGGGTCCTACGAGCAGTACTTC.

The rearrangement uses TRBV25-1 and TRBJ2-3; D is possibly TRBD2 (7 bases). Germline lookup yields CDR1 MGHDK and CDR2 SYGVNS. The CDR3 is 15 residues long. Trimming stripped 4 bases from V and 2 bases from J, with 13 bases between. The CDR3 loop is CASSVAGDITDTQYF. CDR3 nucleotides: TGTGCCAGCAGTGTGGCGGGGGACATCACAGATACGCAGTATTTT.